The clone carrying this T cell receptor (beta chain) was seen many times. This sample stems from a study of T-cell reconstitution after alpha-beta-depleted transplantation in children. Trimming shortened V by 3 bases and J by 5 bases, and 17 bases separated the two germline ends. The CDR3 runs 15 residues. CDR1 is SGHRS and CDR2 is YFSETQ in the germline V gene. Unique molecular identifiers were used to barcode this TCRbeta library. TCRdb analysed the PCR reads with MiXCR anew, one entry per CDR3 protein. Of hundreds of thousands of distinct CDR3 sequences listed, approximately 11% were seen once; the top ten hold about 30%.

The sequence was collected from a child younger than two with acute myeloid leukemia, due to receive a stem cell transplant. The genes are TRBV5-1 and TRBJ1-2, with D perhaps TRBD1 (6 bases). The material was PBMCs, obtained before TCRalphabeta/CD19-depleted stem cell transplant. The CDR3 loop is CASSSDRGGNYGYTF. As DNA, the CDR3 is TGCGCCAGCAGCTCGGACCGAGGGGGAAATTATGGCTACACCTTC.